The source of this T cell receptor (beta chain) is a study of beta chain features in type 1 diabetes. One heparinised draw of blood, averaging approximately 110 mL, came from each donor. Naive, central memory, regulatory and stem cell-like memory cells within the CD4+ compartment were sorted using CD45RO/CCR7/CD25/CD127/CD95/CD27. Whole-study results and caveats: In comparison with healthy donors, patients had naive, central memory and Treg TCRB repertoires that appeared more similar. Type 1 diabetes patients had moderately but significantly shorter TCRB CDR3s in all four CD4+ subsets.

V was pared by 2 bases and J by 4 bases, with 9 bases between. The germline V gene has CDR1 SGHRS and CDR2 YFSETQ. The CDR3 contains 13 residues. This clone has only a few counts. The antigen remains unidentified. Reverse transcribing all isolated RNA meant expressed TCRB transcripts were sequenced. Some clones are missing from TCRdb's copy, which holds only in-frame ones; the method was immunoSEQ multiplex PCR. The sample includes just under 150,000 clones, 10% to 15% seen only once; the top ten take under 1.5%. Sequencing was performed on central memory CD4+ T cells from blood. The TCR comes from a man younger than 35 with type 1 diabetes. The genes are TRBV5-1 and TRBJ1-2; TRBD1 might be the D (5 bases). The CDR3 bases are TGCGCCAGCAGCTTTACCGACAGCTATGGCTACACCTTC. It is translated as CASSFTDSYGYTF.